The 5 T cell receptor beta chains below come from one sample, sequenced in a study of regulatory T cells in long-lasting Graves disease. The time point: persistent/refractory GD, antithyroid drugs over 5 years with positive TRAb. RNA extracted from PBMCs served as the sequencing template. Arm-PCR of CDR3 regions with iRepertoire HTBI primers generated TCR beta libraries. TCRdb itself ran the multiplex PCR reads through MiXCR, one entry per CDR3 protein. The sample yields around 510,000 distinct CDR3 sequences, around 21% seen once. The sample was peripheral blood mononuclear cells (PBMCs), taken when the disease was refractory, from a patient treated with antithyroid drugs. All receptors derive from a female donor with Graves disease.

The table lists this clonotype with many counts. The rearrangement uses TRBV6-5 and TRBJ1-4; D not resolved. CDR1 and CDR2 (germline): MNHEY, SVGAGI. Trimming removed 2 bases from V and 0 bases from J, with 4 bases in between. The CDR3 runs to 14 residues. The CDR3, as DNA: TGTGCCAGCAGTTACCATGCAACTAATGAAAAACTGTTTTTT. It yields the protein CASSYHATNEKLFF.

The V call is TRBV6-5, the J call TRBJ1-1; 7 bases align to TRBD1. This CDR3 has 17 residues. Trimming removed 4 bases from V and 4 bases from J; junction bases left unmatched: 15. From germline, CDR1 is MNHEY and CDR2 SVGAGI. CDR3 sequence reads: CASSFHTTTGTSTEAFF. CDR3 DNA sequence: TGTGCCAGCAGTTTCCATACAACGACAGGGACGAGCACTGAAGCTTTCTTT.

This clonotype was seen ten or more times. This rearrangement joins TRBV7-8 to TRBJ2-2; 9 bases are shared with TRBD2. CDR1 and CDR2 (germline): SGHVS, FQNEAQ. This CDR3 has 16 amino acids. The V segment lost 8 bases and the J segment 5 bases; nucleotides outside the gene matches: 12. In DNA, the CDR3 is TGTGCCAGCGGGGCCGATAGCGGGAGAATAACCGGGGAGCTGTTTTTT. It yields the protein CASGADSGRITGELFF.

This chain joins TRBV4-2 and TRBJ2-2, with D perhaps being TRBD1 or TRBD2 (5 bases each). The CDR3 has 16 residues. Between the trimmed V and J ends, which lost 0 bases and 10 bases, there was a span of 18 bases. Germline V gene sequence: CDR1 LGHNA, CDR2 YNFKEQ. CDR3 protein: CASSQDNGIGETELFF. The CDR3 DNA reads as TGTGCCAGCAGCCAAGATAACGGTATAGGGGAGACGGAGCTGTTTTTT.

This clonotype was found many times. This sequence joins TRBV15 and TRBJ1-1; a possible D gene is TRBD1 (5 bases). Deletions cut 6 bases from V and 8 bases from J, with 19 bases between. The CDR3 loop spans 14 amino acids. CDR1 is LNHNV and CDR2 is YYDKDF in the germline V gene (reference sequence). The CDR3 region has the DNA TGTGCCACCAGGGTGGGACGCGGAGGTAGAGAAGCTTTCTTT. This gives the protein CATRVGRGGREAFF.